This T cell receptor beta chain comes out of a study of cytomegalovirus exposure and HLA in healthy donors. Donors were drawn from the approximately 120-subject validation cohort, separate from the approximately 640-subject first cohort. The V gene's germline CDR1 is MDHEN and CDR2 SYDVKM. The CDR3 is 18 amino acids. V was clipped by 2 bases and J by 0 bases; unmatched bases: 8. This clone is a singleton in its sample. Antigen unknown. Study-wide findings and caveats: The tendency of first-cohort TCR clusters to co-occur in the 120 validation repertoires was the finding of a later analysis. Researchers counted 180 or so TCR beta chains as cytomegalovirus-associated. Rarity characterized most TCR sequences, yet some public TCRs appeared in many donors.

Method: immunoSEQ multiplex PCR; TCRdb's copy keeps in-frame clones and lacks some. The sample lists 100,000 to 150,000 clones, around nine tenths occurring once. The sequence was obtained from a woman aged 18-30 years in good health and CMV-seronegative. The rearrangement joins TRBV28 to TRBJ2-7; 12 bases agree with TRBD2. The sequenced sample consisted of PBMCs. The CDR3 nucleotides are TGTGCCAGCAGTTTACCCCGGACTAGCGGGGTAAGCTCCTACGAGCAGTACTTC. Residues: CASSLPRTSGVSSYEQYF.